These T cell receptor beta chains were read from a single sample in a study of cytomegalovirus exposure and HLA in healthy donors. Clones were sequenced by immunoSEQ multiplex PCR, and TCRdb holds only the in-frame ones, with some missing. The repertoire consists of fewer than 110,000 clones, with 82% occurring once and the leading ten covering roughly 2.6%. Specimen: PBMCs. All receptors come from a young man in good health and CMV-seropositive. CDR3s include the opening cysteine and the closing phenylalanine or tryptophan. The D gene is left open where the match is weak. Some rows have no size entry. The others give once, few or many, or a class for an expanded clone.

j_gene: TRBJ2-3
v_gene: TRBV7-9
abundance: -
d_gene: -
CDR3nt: TGTTCCAGCAGCTTACAGGGAACAGATACGCAGTATTTT
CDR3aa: CSSSLQGTDTQYF

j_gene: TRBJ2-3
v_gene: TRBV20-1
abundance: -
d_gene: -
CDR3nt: TGCAGTGTGGGGCGTACGCAGTATTTT
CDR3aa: CSVGRTQYF

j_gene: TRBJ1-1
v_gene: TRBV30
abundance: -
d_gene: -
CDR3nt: TGTGCCTGGAGTGTATCTCCGGGAACTGAAGCTTTCTTT
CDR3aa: CAWSVSPGTEAFF

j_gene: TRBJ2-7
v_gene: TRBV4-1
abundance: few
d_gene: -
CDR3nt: TGCGCCAGCAGCCGCGGGACTCCCTCCTACGAGCAGTACTTC
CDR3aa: CASSRGTPSYEQYF

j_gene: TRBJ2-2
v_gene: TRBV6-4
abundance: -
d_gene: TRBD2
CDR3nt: TGTGCCAGCAGTGAGAGCGGGGGGGCGATCGGGGAGCTGTTTTTT
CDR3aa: CASSESGGAIGELFF

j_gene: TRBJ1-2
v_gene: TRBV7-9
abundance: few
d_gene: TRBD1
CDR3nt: TGTGCCGGGGGGACAGGGTATACTAACTATGGCTACACCTTC
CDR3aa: CAGGTGYTNYGYTF

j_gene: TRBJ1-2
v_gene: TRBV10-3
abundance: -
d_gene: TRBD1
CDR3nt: TGTGCCATCAGTGGACAGGGTTATGGCTACACCTTC
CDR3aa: CAISGQGYGYTF

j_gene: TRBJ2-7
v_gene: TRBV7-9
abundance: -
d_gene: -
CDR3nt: TGTGCCAGCAGCTCCTTTATCTACGAGCAGTACTTC
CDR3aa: CASSSFIYEQYF

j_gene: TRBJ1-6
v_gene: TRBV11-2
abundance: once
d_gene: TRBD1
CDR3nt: TGTGCCAGCAGCTCATTTACGGGACAGGGCCTATCCTATAATTCACCCCTCCACTTT
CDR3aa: CASSSFTGQGLSYNSPLHF

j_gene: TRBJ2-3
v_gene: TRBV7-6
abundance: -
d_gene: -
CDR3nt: TGTGCCAGCACCCCAAGGGGGACTACGGCGCCAGCGCAGTATTTT
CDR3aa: CASTPRGTTAPAQYF

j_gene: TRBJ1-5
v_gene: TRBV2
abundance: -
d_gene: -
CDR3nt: TGTGCCAGCAGTGAAGCGTCGGAGAATCAGCCCCAGCATTTT
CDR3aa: CASSEASENQPQHF

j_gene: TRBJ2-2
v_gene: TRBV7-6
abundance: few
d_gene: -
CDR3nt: TGTGCCAGCAGCTTACCAGGAGTCCGGGGGTCGGCCGGGGAGCTGTTTTTT
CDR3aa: CASSLPGVRGSAGELFF

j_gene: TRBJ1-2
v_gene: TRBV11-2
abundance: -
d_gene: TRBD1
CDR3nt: TGTGCCAGCAGCCTTACGACAGGGTTGGCCTTTAATGGCTACACCTTC
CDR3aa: CASSLTTGLAFNGYTF

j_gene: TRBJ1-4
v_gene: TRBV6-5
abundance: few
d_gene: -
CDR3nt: TGTGCCACCAAAACCGGGACACACAGAGAAAAACTGTTTTTT
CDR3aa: CATKTGTHREKLFF

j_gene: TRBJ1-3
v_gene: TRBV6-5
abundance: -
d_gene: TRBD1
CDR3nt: TGTGCCAGCAAGGACAGGTTCAATGGAAACACCATATATTTT
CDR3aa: CASKDRFNGNTIYF

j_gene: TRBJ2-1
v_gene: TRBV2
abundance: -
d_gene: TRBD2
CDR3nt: TGTGCGACGACCGGGACTAGAGCCCCCAATGAGCAGTTCTTC
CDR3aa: CATTGTRAPNEQFF

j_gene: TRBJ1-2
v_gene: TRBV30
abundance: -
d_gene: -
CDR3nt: TGTGCCTGGTCTAACAACTATGGCTACACCTTC
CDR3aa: CAWSNNYGYTF

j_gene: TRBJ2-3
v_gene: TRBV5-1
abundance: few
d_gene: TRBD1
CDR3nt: TGCGCCAGCAGCTTGGGACAGGGGGCAGATACGCAGTATTTT
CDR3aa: CASSLGQGADTQYF

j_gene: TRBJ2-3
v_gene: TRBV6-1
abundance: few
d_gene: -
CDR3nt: TGTGCCAGCATGGAGGGGGGGGACACAGATACGCAGTATTTT
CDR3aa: CASMEGGDTDTQYF

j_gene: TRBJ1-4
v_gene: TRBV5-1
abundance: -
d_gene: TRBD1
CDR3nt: TGCGCCAGCAGCCCCGGGACAGGGCGTCGGTCGGCTAATGAAAAACTGTTTTTT
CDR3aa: CASSPGTGRRSANEKLFF

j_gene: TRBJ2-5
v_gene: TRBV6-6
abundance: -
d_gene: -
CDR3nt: TGTGCCAGCACTTTTAGCGGAAACCAAGAGACCCAGTACTTC
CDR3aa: CASTFSGNQETQYF

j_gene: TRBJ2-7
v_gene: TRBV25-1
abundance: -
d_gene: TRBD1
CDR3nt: TGTGCCAGCAGTGAAAGGACAGGAACCTACGAGCAGTACTTC
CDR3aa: CASSERTGTYEQYF

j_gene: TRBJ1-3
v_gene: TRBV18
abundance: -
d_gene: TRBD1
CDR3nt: TGTGCCAGCTCACCGACGGGACAGGGGAGCTACGATGCGGTCATATATTTT
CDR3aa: CASSPTGQGSYDAVIYF

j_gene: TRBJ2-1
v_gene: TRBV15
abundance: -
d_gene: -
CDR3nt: TGTGCCACCAGCAGAGATTCCCGGCAGGACAATGAGCAGTTCTTC
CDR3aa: CATSRDSRQDNEQFF

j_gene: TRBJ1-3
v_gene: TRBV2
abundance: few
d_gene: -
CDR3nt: TGTGCCAGCAGTGAAGGGCAGATTGGAAACACCATATATTTT
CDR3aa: CASSEGQIGNTIYF

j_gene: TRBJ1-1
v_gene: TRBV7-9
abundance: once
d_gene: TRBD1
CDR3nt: TGTGCCAGCAGCTTAGGCGGCAGGGGGGACACTGAAGCTTTCTTT
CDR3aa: CASSLGGRGDTEAFF

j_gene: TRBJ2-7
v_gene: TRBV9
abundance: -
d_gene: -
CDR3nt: TGTGCCAGCAGCGTATACGGCCTGCCGGGCGAGCAGTACTTC
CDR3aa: CASSVYGLPGEQYF

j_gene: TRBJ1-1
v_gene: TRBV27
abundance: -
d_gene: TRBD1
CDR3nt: TGTGCCAGCAGACCTGACAGGGATTACACTGAAGCTTTCTTT
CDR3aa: CASRPDRDYTEAFF

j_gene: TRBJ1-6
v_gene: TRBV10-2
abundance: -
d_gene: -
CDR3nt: TGCGCCAGCAGTGAGTCGACGGGGGTCACACCCCTCCACTTT
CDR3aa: CASSESTGVTPLHF

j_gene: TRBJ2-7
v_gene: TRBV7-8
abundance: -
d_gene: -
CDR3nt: TGTGCCAGCAGCTTAGCGGCCCAGCGGAGGAACGAGCAGTACTTC
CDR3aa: CASSLAAQRRNEQYF

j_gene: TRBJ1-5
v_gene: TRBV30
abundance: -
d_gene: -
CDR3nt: TGTGCCTGGAGTGTACGGGAGGATCAGCCCCAGCATTTT
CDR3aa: CAWSVREDQPQHF

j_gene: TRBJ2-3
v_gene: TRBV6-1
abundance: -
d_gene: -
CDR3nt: TGTGCCAGCAGTGATATCTTCAGGGCAGATACGCAGTATTTT
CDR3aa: CASSDIFRADTQYF

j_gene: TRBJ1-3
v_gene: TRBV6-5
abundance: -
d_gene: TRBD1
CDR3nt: TGTGCCAGCAGACGGGGACAGAACGGAAACACCATATATTTT
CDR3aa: CASRRGQNGNTIYF

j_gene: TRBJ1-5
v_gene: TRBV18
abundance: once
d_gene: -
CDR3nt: TGTGCCAGCTCTCCACGACGGGACAATCAGCCCCAGCATTTT
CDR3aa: CASSPRRDNQPQHF

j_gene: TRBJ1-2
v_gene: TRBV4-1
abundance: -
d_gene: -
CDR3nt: TGCGCCAGCAGCCAACTTATCACAGGGACCTATGGCTACACCTTC
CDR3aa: CASSQLITGTYGYTF

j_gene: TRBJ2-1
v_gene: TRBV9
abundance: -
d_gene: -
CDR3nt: TGTGCCAGCAGCCCCCGCAGTGGGGGCCCCTCCTACAATGAGCAGTTCTTC
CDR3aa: CASSPRSGGPSYNEQFF

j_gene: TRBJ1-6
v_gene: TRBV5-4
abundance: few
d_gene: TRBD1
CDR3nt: TGTGCCAGCAGATCCGGACAGGGGAGCTCCTATAATTCACCCCTCCACTTT
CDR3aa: CASRSGQGSSYNSPLHF

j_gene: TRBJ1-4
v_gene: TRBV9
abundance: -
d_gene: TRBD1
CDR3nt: TGTGCCAGCAGCCGACAGGGGTATGCGGCTAATGAAAAACTGTTTTTT
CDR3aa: CASSRQGYAANEKLFF

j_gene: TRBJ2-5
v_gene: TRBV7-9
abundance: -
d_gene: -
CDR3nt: TGTGCCAGCAGCCCCCGGACAGGACTACAAGAGACCCAGTACTTC
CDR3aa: CASSPRTGLQETQYF

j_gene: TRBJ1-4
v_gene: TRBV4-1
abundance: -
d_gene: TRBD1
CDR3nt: TGCGCCAGCAGCCAAGCAGGGGGTTTCGCGACTAATGAAAAACTGTTTTTT
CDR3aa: CASSQAGGFATNEKLFF

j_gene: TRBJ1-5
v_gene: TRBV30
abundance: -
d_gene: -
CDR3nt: TGTGCCTGGAGCAAGGGGCTTGAGCAGCCCCAGCATTTT
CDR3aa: CAWSKGLEQPQHF

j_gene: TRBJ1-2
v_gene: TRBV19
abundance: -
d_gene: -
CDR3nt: TGTGCCAGTGGCGGCAGTCTCTATGGCTACACCTTC
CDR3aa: CASGGSLYGYTF

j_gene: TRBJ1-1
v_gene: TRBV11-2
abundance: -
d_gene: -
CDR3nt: TGTGCCAGCAAGTACCAGACAGCGAACACTGAAGCTTTCTTT
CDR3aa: CASKYQTANTEAFF

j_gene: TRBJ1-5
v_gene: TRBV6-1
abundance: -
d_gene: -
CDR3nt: TGTGCCAGCACCGTTGGGAGATGGAGCAATCAGCCCCAGCATTTT
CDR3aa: CASTVGRWSNQPQHF

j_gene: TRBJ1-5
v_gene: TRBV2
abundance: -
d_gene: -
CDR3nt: TGTGCCAGCCTCCGGGAGGAGGGGAGCCAGCCCCAGCATTTT
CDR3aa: CASLREEGSQPQHF

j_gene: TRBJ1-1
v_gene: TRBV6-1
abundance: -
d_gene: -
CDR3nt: TGTGCCAGCAGCATGCAGGGAAGAGTCACTGAAGCTTTCTTT
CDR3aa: CASSMQGRVTEAFF

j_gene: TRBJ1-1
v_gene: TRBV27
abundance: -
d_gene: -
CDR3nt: TGTGCCAGCAGGACCCGGGACACCCGTGCCCCCGAGATGAACACTGAAGCTTTCTTT
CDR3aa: CASRTRDTRAPEMNTEAFF

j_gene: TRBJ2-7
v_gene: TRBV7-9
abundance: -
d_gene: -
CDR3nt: TGTGCCAGCGTGGGGGCTTCCTACGAGCAGTACTTC
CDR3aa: CASVGASYEQYF

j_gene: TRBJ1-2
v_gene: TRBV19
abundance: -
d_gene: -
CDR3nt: TGTGCCAGTAGTATATCAGGGAACTATGGCTACACCTTC
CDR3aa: CASSISGNYGYTF

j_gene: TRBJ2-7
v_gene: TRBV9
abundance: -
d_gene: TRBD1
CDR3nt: TGTGCCAGCAGTCGGGACAGCTACGAGCAGTACTTC
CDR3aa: CASSRDSYEQYF

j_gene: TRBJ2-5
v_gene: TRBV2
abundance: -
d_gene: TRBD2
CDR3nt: TGTGCCAGCACTGGGGGGGGACTCGGGGAGACCCAGTACTTC
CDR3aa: CASTGGGLGETQYF

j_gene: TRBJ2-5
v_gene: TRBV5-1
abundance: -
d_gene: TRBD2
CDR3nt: TGCGCCAGCAGCTTGGGAGCGGGGGGCCCTCAAGAGACCCAGTACTTC
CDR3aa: CASSLGAGGPQETQYF